Listed below are T cell receptor beta chains from one sample, sequenced in a study of PD-1 blockade in mismatch repair-deficient tumors. Clones were sequenced by immunoSEQ multiplex PCR, and TCRdb holds only the in-frame ones, with some missing. The sample has 15,000 or so clones, nearly 85% seen once. Sequenced material: PBMCs, taken 22 to 25 weeks after starting pembrolizumab. All receptors derive from an adult with mismatch repair-deficient cancer. Both conserved end residues are part of each CDR3. A D gene is named only where the DNA matches it firmly. Expanded clones are given a class, and other clones once, few, many or no size at all.

j_call clone_size d_call v_call cdr3_aa cdr3_nt
TRBJ1-1 NA TRBD1 TRBV25-1 CASSEYFMTGLAFF TGTGCCAGCAGTGAATACTTCATGACAGGGTTGGCTTTCTTT
TRBJ1-2 NA TRBD1 TRBV4-1 CASSQTLGTASEGYTF TGCGCCAGCAGCCAGACTCTAGGGACAGCCAGTGAAGGCTACACCTTC
TRBJ2-7 NA NA TRBV15 CATSTPEGNPNYEQYF TGTGCCACCAGCACACCAGAGGGCAACCCCAACTACGAGCAGTACTTC
TRBJ1-6 NA TRBD1 TRBV28 CASSLYQGALGNNSPLHF TGTGCCAGCAGTTTATACCAGGGGGCGCTTGGAAATAATTCACCCCTCCACTTT
TRBJ2-1 NA NA TRBV5-1 CASSLNGASYNEQFF TGCGCCAGCAGCTTGAACGGAGCCTCCTACAATGAGCAGTTCTTC
TRBJ1-5 NA TRBD1 TRBV27 CASRQGSGTPNQPQHF TGTGCCAGCAGACAGGGGTCCGGGACGCCTAATCAGCCCCAGCATTTT
TRBJ1-2 NA TRBD1 TRBV19 CASSIGTGGYGYTF TGTGCCAGTAGTATAGGGACAGGGGGATATGGCTACACCTTC
TRBJ2-3 NA NA TRBV9 CASSLGSGGTDTQYF TGTGCCAGCAGCTTAGGGAGCGGAGGCACAGATACGCAGTATTTT
TRBJ1-2 NA NA TRBV11-2 CASSLVTGEEGYTF TGTGCCAGCAGCTTAGTTACCGGGGAGGAGGGCTACACCTTC
TRBJ2-7 few NA TRBV5-1 CASSLYEQYF TGCGCCAGCAGTTTATACGAGCAGTACTTC
TRBJ1-5 NA NA TRBV15 CATSRDQGNQPQHF TGTGCCACCAGCAGGGATCAGGGAAATCAGCCCCAGCATTTT
TRBJ1-5 once TRBD1 TRBV19 CASSSRTGSGNQPQHF TGTGCCAGTAGTTCTCGGACAGGGTCAGGCAATCAGCCCCAGCATTTT
TRBJ1-4 NA NA TRBV27 CASSPGTTINEKLFF TGTGCCAGCAGTCCCGGGACTACTATAAATGAAAAACTGTTTTTT
TRBJ2-7 NA TRBD2 TRBV10-1 CASSESQAGGPYEQYF TGCGCCAGCAGTGAGTCACAAGCGGGAGGGCCCTACGAGCAGTACTTC
TRBJ1-2 NA NA TRBV27 CASSLSWGHRYGYTF TGTGCCAGCAGTTTATCGTGGGGGCATAGGTATGGCTACACCTTC
TRBJ2-1 NA TRBD1 TRBV7-9 CASTTGESSYNEQFF TGTGCCAGCACCACAGGGGAGAGCTCCTACAATGAGCAGTTCTTC
TRBJ2-5 NA TRBD2 TRBV27 CASRGASGERVTQYF TGTGCCAGCAGGGGGGCTAGCGGGGAGCGGGTGACCCAGTACTTC
TRBJ1-2 NA NA TRBV4-1 CASSRERGQGRYGYTF TGCGCCAGCAGCCGGGAACGTGGGCAGGGGCGCTATGGCTACACCTTC
TRBJ2-7 few TRBD1 TRBV5-1 CASSTGQGGEQYF TGCGCCAGCAGCACGGGACAGGGCGGCGAGCAGTACTTC
TRBJ2-7 NA NA TRBV7-2 CASSLTGAGYSYEQYF TGTGCCAGCAGCCTAACTGGGGCAGGTTACTCCTACGAGCAGTACTTC
TRBJ1-3 NA TRBD1 TRBV11-1 CASSWDRASGNTIYF TGTGCCAGCAGCTGGGACAGGGCCTCTGGAAACACCATATATTTT
TRBJ2-3 NA TRBD2 TRBV27 CASRMGLLGDTQYF TGTGCCAGCAGGATGGGACTACTCGGGGATACGCAGTATTTT
TRBJ2-7 few TRBD2 TRBV28 CANERGSSYEQYF TGTGCCAACGAGCGGGGCTCCTCCTACGAGCAGTACTTC
TRBJ1-1 NA NA TRBV5-1 CASSPTGLNTEAFF TGCGCCAGCAGCCCGACTGGCCTGAACACTGAAGCTTTCTTT
TRBJ1-1 NA NA TRBV19 CASSLQGSRGTEAFF TGTGCCAGTAGTTTGCAGGGTTCTAGGGGCACTGAAGCTTTCTTT
TRBJ1-2 NA NA TRBV7-8 CASSLVGGRGGYTF TGTGCCAGCAGCTTAGTGGGGGGTAGGGGTGGCTACACCTTC
TRBJ1-3 few NA TRBV7-2 CASSFYRVENTIYF TGTGCCAGCAGCTTCTACAGGGTAGAAAACACCATATATTTT
TRBJ1-1 NA TRBD1 TRBV6-6 CASNPGQAAEAFF TGTGCCAGCAACCCGGGACAGGCCGCTGAAGCTTTCTTT
TRBJ2-1 NA TRBD2 TRBV19 CASTPGVAGASPYNEQFF TGTGCCAGTACCCCTGGAGTAGCGGGGGCGAGTCCCTACAATGAGCAGTTCTTC
TRBJ1-2 NA NA TRBV6-6 CASSLRGEKGGYTF TGTGCCAGCAGCCTTCGGGGGGAAAAGGGTGGCTACACCTTC
TRBJ2-6 NA NA TRBV5-1 CASSPTGRPGANVLTF TGCGCCAGCAGCCCGACAGGTCGACCTGGGGCCAACGTCCTGACTTTC
TRBJ2-7 NA TRBD1 TRBV14 CASSLSGTGPLEQYF TGTGCCAGCAGCCTTTCCGGGACAGGGCCTTTAGAGCAGTACTTC
TRBJ2-7 NA NA TRBV28 CASSSPGISYEQYF TGTGCCAGCAGCTCGCCAGGGATCTCCTACGAGCAGTACTTC
TRBJ2-5 NA TRBD2 TRBV5-1 CASSWLAGGPGETQYF TGCGCCAGCAGCTGGTTAGCGGGAGGGCCGGGGGAGACCCAGTACTTC
TRBJ2-5 NA NA TRBV28 CASSLAAHRQGMGEQYF TGTGCCAGCAGTTTAGCAGCACATAGGCAGGGGATGGGGGAGCAGTACTTC
TRBJ2-2 NA TRBD2 TRBV28 CASRTLWTSGRTGELFF TGTGCCAGCAGGACACTCTGGACTAGCGGGAGAACCGGGGAGCTGTTTTTT
TRBJ2-3 NA NA TRBV14 CASSQALPTGYSTDTQYF TGTGCCAGCAGCCAAGCCCTCCCGACGGGATATAGCACAGATACGCAGTATTTT
TRBJ2-3 NA TRBD2 TRBV18 CASSRALAVTDTQYF TGTGCCAGCTCACGAGCACTAGCGGTCACAGATACGCAGTATTTT
TRBJ2-1 NA NA TRBV6-5 CASSYSVGHNEQFF TGTGCCAGCAGTTACTCCGTTGGCCACAATGAGCAGTTCTTC
TRBJ2-2 NA NA TRBV6-6 CASSHGQYWELFF TGTGCCAGCAGTCACGGACAGTATTGGGAGCTGTTTTTT
TRBJ2-1 NA TRBD2 TRBV7-7 CASSHIAGKGGEQFF TGTGCCAGCAGCCACATAGCGGGTAAAGGCGGTGAGCAGTTCTTC
TRBJ1-3 NA TRBD1 TRBV7-9 CASTNRGSGNTIYF TGTGCCAGCACCAACAGGGGATCTGGAAACACCATATATTTT
TRBJ2-7 NA TRBD2 TRBV2 CASSPTAGVNYEQYF TGTGCCAGCAGTCCCACAGCGGGAGTGAATTATGAGCAGTACTTC
TRBJ2-1 once NA TRBV30 CAWSTDPGVLGYNEQFF TGTGCCTGGAGTACAGACCCAGGGGTTTTGGGTTACAATGAGCAGTTCTTC
TRBJ1-5 NA TRBD1 TRBV5-6 CASSLRTGGSQPQHF TGTGCCAGCAGCTTGAGGACAGGGGGATCTCAGCCCCAGCATTTT
TRBJ2-2 few TRBD1 TRBV6-6 CASSPTGAGELFF TGTGCCAGCAGCCCCACAGGGGCCGGGGAGCTGTTTTTT
TRBJ2-1 NA TRBD2 TRBV7-3 CASSVAGWGNDEQFF TGTGCCAGCAGTGTAGCGGGATGGGGTAATGATGAGCAGTTCTTC
TRBJ1-3 NA TRBD1 TRBV28 CASSLTGGSGNTIYF TGTGCCAGCAGTTTAACAGGGGGCTCTGGAAACACCATATATTTT
TRBJ2-3 NA NA TRBV6-1 CASSEFTTRRTRPDTQYF TGTGCCAGCAGTGAATTCACCACCAGAAGGACAAGACCAGATACGCAGTATTTT
TRBJ2-2 NA NA TRBV6-5 CASRPVGDTGELFF TGTGCCAGCAGACCTGTGGGAGACACCGGGGAGCTGTTTTTT
TRBJ2-5 NA NA TRBV29-1 CSGGTVKETQYF TGCAGCGGCGGGACGGTAAAAGAGACCCAGTACTTC
TRBJ1-1 NA TRBD1 TRBV28 CASSLVLGTGLTEAFF TGTGCCAGCAGTTTAGTTCTCGGGACAGGGCTCACTGAAGCTTTCTTT
TRBJ1-2 NA TRBD1 TRBV4-2 CASSQLGTGVGYTF TGTGCCAGCAGCCAATTGGGAACAGGGGTTGGCTACACCTTC
TRBJ2-5 NA TRBD1 TRBV5-1 CASELQHRGPQETQYF TGCGCCAGCGAATTACAACACAGGGGCCCGCAAGAGACCCAGTACTTC
TRBJ2-5 NA TRBD1 TRBV5-1 CASSFKGAKETQYF TGCGCCAGCAGCTTTAAGGGGGCGAAAGAGACCCAGTACTTC
TRBJ2-5 NA TRBD1 TRBV4-1 CASSLIPGTGVEETQYF TGCGCCAGCAGCCTTATCCCTGGGACAGGGGTAGAGGAGACCCAGTACTTC
TRBJ1-4 NA TRBD1 TRBV2 CAINRGQGEKLFF TGTGCCATCAACAGGGGGCAGGGTGAAAAACTGTTTTTT
TRBJ2-7 NA TRBD2 TRBV11-1 CASTRDYTYEQYF TGTGCCAGCACCCGGGACTATACCTACGAGCAGTACTTC